This T cell receptor (beta chain) was captured by sequencing in a study of T cell clonotyping in hematopoietic cell transplantation. This clone was observed a handful of times. Its target is not known. In germline, CDR1 is GTSNPN, CDR2 SVGIG (reference sequence). The CDR3 has 12 residues. The J segment lost 5 bases and the V segment lost 4 bases, leaving 3 bases of the junction unmatched. Whole-study results and caveats: Recipient TCR diversity dropped after transplant; expanded clonotypes rose from day 30 to 180. At the given depth, recipient repertoires were over 95% de novo clonotypes. Cells were unsorted, so CD4 and CD8 contributions were not separated.

TCRdb's table, derived via immunoSEQ multiplex PCR, lists solely in-frame clones and lacks some. Found here are around 6,100 clones, roughly 32% of them singletons; the top ten hold under 20%. Recipient blood drawn about 28 days pretransplant and days 30, 100, 180 after. V gene TRBV30 combines with J gene TRBJ1-2, with 8 positions matching TRBD1. The origin of this receptor is a female patient in her fifties who had an allogeneic stem cell transplant from an unrelated donor, so the T cells may come from the graft donor. Some clones in this sample may be carry-over from other donors' samples. The starting material was peripheral blood mononuclear cells, obtained 30 days after allogeneic stem cell transplant. In DNA form, the CDR3 reads TGTGCCTGGAAGACAGGGGTTTATGGCTACACCTTC. Translating gives CAWKTGVYGYTF.